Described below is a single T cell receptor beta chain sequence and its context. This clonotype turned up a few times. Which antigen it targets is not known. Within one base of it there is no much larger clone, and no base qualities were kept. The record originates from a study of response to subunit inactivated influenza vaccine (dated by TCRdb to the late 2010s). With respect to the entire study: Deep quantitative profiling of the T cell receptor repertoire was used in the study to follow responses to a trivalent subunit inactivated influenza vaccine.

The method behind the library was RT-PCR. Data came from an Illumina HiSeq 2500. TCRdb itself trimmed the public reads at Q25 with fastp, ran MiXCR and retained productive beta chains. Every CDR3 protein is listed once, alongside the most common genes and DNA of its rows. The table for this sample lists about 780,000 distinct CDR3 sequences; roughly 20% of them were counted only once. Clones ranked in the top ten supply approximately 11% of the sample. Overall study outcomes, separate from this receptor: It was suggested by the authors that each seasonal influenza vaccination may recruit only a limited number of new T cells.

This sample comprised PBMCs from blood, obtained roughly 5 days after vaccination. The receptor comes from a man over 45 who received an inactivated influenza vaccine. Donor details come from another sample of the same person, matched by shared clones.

The bases are TGCAGTGCTAGGGGTCCATCTGGGGGGCCGGGATACACTGAAGCTTTCTTT. Translated, it gives CSARGPSGGPGYTEAFF. The rearranged chain carries TRBV20-1 and TRBJ1-1, and TRBD1 may be the D gene, going by 6 matching bases. Measured from the cysteine to the phenylalanine, the CDR3 is 17 residues long. Just CDR3 DNA is preserved here, 51 bases in frame from base 1. CDR1 and CDR2, looked up from the germline V gene (reference sequence), are DFQATT and SNEGSKA. V lost 3 bases and J lost 3 bases; the stretch between them is 23 bases long.